The present T cell receptor beta chain was sequenced within a study of T cell responses to AZD1222 COVID-19 vaccine. Overall study findings and caveats: There were vaccine-associated CD4 TCRs across spike, dominant at 160-218 and 743-854. Vaccination with two AZD1222 doses was followed by a rise in Spike-specific TCR breadth and depth.

TCRdb's copy holds only in-frame clones and misses some; the assay was immunoSEQ multiplex PCR. The sample contains 150,000 or so clones, approximately 92% of which appear only once. V lost 1 base and J lost 8; bases outside the gene matches: 4. The CDR3 covers 14 residues. The germline V gene encodes CDR1 SGHTS and CDR2 YDEGEE. In regard to this clone: Its cognate antigen is unknown.

The source was peripheral blood, collected on day 0 of AZD1222 vaccination. The chain couples TRBV5-8 to TRBJ2-1; 9 nucleotides match TRBD2. This receptor was taken from an adult in good health. The CDR3 sequence is CASSLWRGGDEQFF. CDR3 in DNA: TGTGCCAGCAGCTTGTGGCGGGGGGGCGATGAGCAGTTCTTC.